The source of this T cell receptor beta chain is a study of radiation and T cells in renal cell carcinoma (dated by TCRdb to 2020 to 2021). Regarding the complete study: The samples were obtained from a clinical trial, where primary renal cell carcinomas were treated with 15 Gy stereotactic body radiation therapy and then removed by nephrectomy 4 weeks afterward. TCR beta sequencing covered fewer than 60 samples in total, comprising around 26 tumors and roughly 27 peripheral blood samples. In the 53 samples combined, 4 million to 5 million unique CDR3 nucleotide sequences were found, encoding some 2,500,000 unique CDR3 amino acid sequences.

Following the manufacturer's recommendations, the immunoSEQ kit was used to generate TCR beta libraries from genomic DNA. For library preparation, a first multiplex PCR was performed with proprietary primers, followed by a second PCR in which unique barcodes were added, and bead cleanups were performed after each round. Each sample batch included a kit-provided positive control reaction and a negative control reaction. The final libraries were assessed on an Agilent 4200 TapeStation D1000 ScreenTape, pooled by volume, and quantified by qPCR. An Illumina NextSeq500 fitted with a MidOutput 150-cycle cartridge performed the sequencing, running 156 Read1 cycles and 15 Index1 cycles with the kit's custom primers. The pooled library was loaded at 0.75 to 1 pM, with a roughly 19% PhiX control spiked in. From the authors' description of their analysis: The vendor-processed data were analyzed in R, and a clonotype was defined as all T cells that share the same CDR3 nucleotide sequence. In the clone abundance analyses, frequencies in each sample were normalized to that sample's 10,000 most abundant clones. Public T cell clones, averaging fewer than five per sample, were removed before analysis. Tumor-enriched clonotypes and baseline blood-enriched clonotypes were defined as those with an abundance difference of at least 32-fold between compartments. A beta-binomial differential abundance model was used to identify clonotypes that expanded or contracted between blood time points. Similarity between tumor and blood repertoires was quantified using the Baroni-Urbani and Buser coefficient, and groups were compared with two-tailed Wilcoxon tests in R. The immuneACCESS repertoire file appears here via TCRdb, limited to in-frame rearrangements. These files lack a portion of the clones; in checked studies, under half of the deficit traces to unresolved V genes, and the cause of the others is not known. That table supplies the V and J calls and clone size; D and trimming were determined from the DNA. The sample contains 150,000 to 190,000 clones, roughly 89% of them found a single time. Of the sample, about an eighth falls within the top ten clones.

What the time point label conveys for this sample: blood 2 weeks post-SBRT. The meaning of the sample's treatment or condition label: 15 Gy SBRT to primary tumor, nephrectomy 4 weeks later. To track tumor-enriched clonotypes, serial peripheral blood was sampled from radiation-treated patients at baseline and at 2 weeks and 4 weeks after SBRT. All patients had renal cell carcinoma with clear cell pathology. The QIAamp DNA Blood Mini Kit (Qiagen) was used to prepare genomic DNA for TCR sequencing. Samples were included in the analyses only if all quality control checks were passed. General findings and caveats noted by the study authors: The single-armed trial design could not address effects of radiation dose or scheduling on the TCR repertoire. Changes in the blood repertoire were not tracked past 4 weeks after treatment. In blood, the top tumor clonotypes increased from baseline to 2 weeks after radiation and then shrank by 4 weeks, which suggests a temporary expansion of tumor-resident clones. No pretreatment tumor biopsies were available, so the baseline intratumoral presence of clonotypes could not be determined.

Concerning this clone: Its antigen is currently not known. Base-call qualities are not available, and no considerably larger clone is one nucleotide away.

V is cut by 6 bases and J by 0 bases, and the space between the germline ends is 10 bases. The CDR1 and CDR2 encoded by the germline V gene are SGDLS and YYNGEE. From the cysteine up to the phenylalanine, the CDR3 has a length of 14 residues. The sequence is cut down to CDR3 DNA, 42 bases in frame from base 1. This sequence was found in a woman between 45 and 60 years old with renal cell carcinoma. The source was blood, collected from a patient whose treatment included radiotherapy and nephrectomy. The chain is assembled from TRBV9 and TRBJ1-3, with no confident D gene call. The sequence in DNA is TGTGCCAGCAACAAGACGGACTCTGGAAACACCATATATTTT. Its translation is CASNKTDSGNTIYF.